Each of the 28 T cell receptor beta chains below was sequenced from the same sample in a study of blood T cells in healthy people across ages. Sample-barcoded 5' priming and a J-beta primer mix drove a second PCR of roughly 6 to 12 cycles. Via MiXCR, TCRdb re-called the 5' RACE reads, giving one row per CDR3 protein. The sample contains about 1,800,000 distinct CDR3 sequences, about 30% of which appear only once. The specimen sequenced was blood. These receptors were collected from a woman between 25 and 40 years old in good health.

This clonotype was recorded a few times. J is TRBJ2-7 and V is TRBV15; 7 bases are a match to TRBD1. Germline CDR1 and CDR2: LNHNV and YYDKDF (reference sequence). Trimming at V came to 4 bases and at J to 1 base, leaving 4 bases not matched to a gene. The CDR3 is 14 amino acids. The CDR3 reads CATSIDRVSYEQYF. The CDR3 DNA is TGTGCCACCAGCATTGACAGGGTTTCCTACGAGCAGTACTTC.

This clonotype was observed a few times. The chain links TRBV12-3 or TRBV12-4 to TRBJ2-7, with D possibly being TRBD2 (6 bases). The CDR3 is 15 amino acids. The germline V and J ends were trimmed by 0 bases and 5 bases, with 14 bases remaining between them. The DNA for the CDR3 is TGTGCCAGCAGTTTAGCGGTCGGGGGTTCTCACGAGCAGTACTTC. Amino acid sequence: CASSLAVGGSHEQYF.

This clonotype was counted between two and nine times. This chain uses TRBV5-1 with TRBJ2-1; 8 nucleotides line up with TRBD2. V lost 1 base, J lost 5 bases, and 8 bases stayed unmatched. The CDR3 sequence is 16 residues long. Looked up from germline, CDR1 is SGHRS and CDR2 is YFSETQ. In DNA form, the CDR3 reads TGCGCCAGCAGCTTGTTGGGCGGGGGGACGAACAATGAGCAGTTCTTC. This translates into CASSLLGGGTNNEQFF.

The CDR3 loop reads CASSITGSNSPLHF. The CDR3 bases are TGTGCCAGCAGTATCACAGGGTCGAACTCACCCCTCCACTTT. The gene calls are TRBV2 and TRBJ1-6; D is perhaps TRBD1 (6 bases). Germline V gives CDR1 SNHLY, CDR2 FYNNEI. CDR3 size: 14 residues. V was pared by 5 bases and J by 10 bases, with 15 bases between.

This clonotype has just a few counts. The gene calls are TRBV24-1 and TRBJ2-1; D call uncertain. This CDR3 spans 12 amino acids. The V end was cut by 2 bases, the J end by 8 bases, with 6 bases between. CDR1 is KGHDR, CDR2 SFDVKD, per germline. The CDR3 DNA sequence: TGTGCCACCAGTGATTCAAGAGATGAGCAGTTCTTC. As protein: CATSDSRDEQFF.

This clonotype was found a few times. The chain recombines TRBV4-3 with TRBJ2-7; 7 nucleotides agree with TRBD1. The germline V gene has CDR1 LGHNA and CDR2 YSLEER. The CDR3 is 17 residues long. Losses at the gene ends were 4 bases for V and 2 bases for J; bases not matched to a gene: 14. CDR3 amino acids: CASSRGNRGQPTYEQYF. CDR3 DNA sequence: TGCGCCAGCAGCCGGGGGAACAGGGGCCAACCGACCTACGAGCAGTACTTC.

The rearrangement joins TRBV5-1 to TRBJ2-1; D ambiguous. Germline assignment: CDR1 SGHRS and CDR2 YFSETQ. The CDR3 is made up of 16 amino acids. The V gene lost 1 base and the J gene lost 0 bases, with 11 bases spanning the gap. The CDR3 DNA follows: TGCGCCAGCAGCTTGACGACGGTAAACTCCTACAATGAGCAGTTCTTC. It encodes CASSLTTVNSYNEQFF.

The genes are TRBV4-2 and TRBJ2-5; TRBD2 might be the D (6 bases). The J call may be wrong; the DNA end is better matched by TRBJ2-7. Germline V gene lookup returns CDR1 LGHNA and CDR2 YNFKEQ. The CDR3 runs 17 residues. Here the CDR3 DNA reads TGTGCCAGCAGCCAAGAAGCAAGGCGTGGAGGGCACTACGAGCAGTACTTC. It specifies CASSQEARRGGHYEQYF.

On this clonotype: A read error may be the cause here, since a much bigger clone is one base away. The chain joins TRBV7-2 to TRBJ2-1; 13 bases match TRBD2. The CDR3 has 15 amino acids. Germline lookup yields CDR1 SGHTA and CDR2 FQGNSA. The junction had 6 bases not matched to a gene; V was cut back by 5 bases and J by 8 bases. CDR3 amino acids: CASSEGLAGAYEQFF. CDR3 in DNA: TGTGCCAGCAGCGAAGGACTAGCGGGGGCATATGAGCAGTTCTTC.

In this sample, this clonotype turned up a few times. The chain combines TRBV29-1 with TRBJ1-1; tentative D call: TRBD1 (5 bases). Per germline, CDR1 SQVTM and CDR2 ANQGSEA. Trimming shortened V by 4 bases and J by 7 bases, and 19 bases separated the two germline ends. This CDR3 is 14 amino acids long. The chain's CDR3 is CSVAGIGAALEAFF. CDR3 nucleotide sequence: TGCAGCGTTGCGGGAATAGGGGCCGCTCTTGAAGCTTTCTTT. The full variable domain, with the rest looked up from reference TRBV29-1 and TRBJ1-1, is SAVISQKPSRDICQRGTSLTIQCQVDSQVTMMFWYRQQPGQSLTLIATANQGSEATYESGFVIDKFPISRPNLTFSTLTVSNMSPEDSSIYLCSVAGIGAALEAFFGQGTRLTVV.

The J gene is TRBJ2-1, the V gene TRBV20-1; unclear D gene. The V and J ends lost 5 bases and 0 bases respectively, with 14 bases between them. Germline values: CDR1 DFQATT, CDR2 SNEGSKA (reference sequence). There are 15 residues in the CDR3. The CDR3: CSAERLRSSYNEQFF. The CDR3 DNA is TGCAGTGCTGAACGACTGAGGAGCTCCTACAATGAGCAGTTCTTC.

The rearrangement uses TRBV6-2 or TRBV6-3 and TRBJ1-5; D is unresolved. The CDR3 is made up of 12 amino acids. The V gene's germline CDR1 is MNHEY and CDR2 SVGEGT. V lost 8 bases, J lost 1 base, and 6 bases lay in between. The CDR3 loop reads CASGWSNQPQHF. In nucleotides, the CDR3 is TGTGCCAGCGGTTGGAGCAATCAGCCCCAGCATTTT.

Notes on this clonotype: An end of the junction differs from the germline gene, which may be a read error. This CDR3 is CASSREVGNTEAFF. The CDR3 DNA follows: TGTGCTAGCAGCCGCGAGGTTGGGAACACTGAAGCTTTCTTT. This chain joins TRBV7-2 and TRBJ1-1, with D hard to call. The CDR3 loop spans 14 amino acids. Germline loops: CDR1 SGHTA, CDR2 FQGNSA.

The chain uses TRBV10-3 and TRBJ1-1; no definite D call. The ends were cut back, 3 bases at V and 5 bases at J, with 10 bases in the middle. CDR3 length: 13 residues. Per the germline V gene, CDR1 is ENHRY and CDR2 is SYGVKD. CDR3 nucleotides: TGTGCCATCAGTGACGGTCGGAGAACTGAAGCTTTCTTT. Its protein is CAISDGRRTEAFF.

A few counts support this clonotype. The chain uses TRBV5-1 and TRBJ2-1, with TRBD1 matching over 7 bases. The germline CDR1 and CDR2 sequences are SGHRS and YFSETQ. There are 15 residues in the CDR3. V trimming: 3 bases; J trimming: 6 bases; junction bases outside the gene matches: 9. CDR3 DNA: TGCGCCAGCAGCTCGGGACAGTCTTTTCTCAATGAGCAGTTCTTC. Translated, it gives CASSSGQSFLNEQFF. Drawing the rest from reference TRBV5-1 and TRBJ2-1, the complete variable domain is KAGVTQTPRYLIKTRGQQVTLSCSPISGHRSVSWYQQTPGQGLQFLFEYFSETQRNKGNFPGRFSGRQFSNSRSEMNVSTLELGDSALYLCASSSGQSFLNEQFFGPGTRLTVL.

This clonotype was recorded a few times. The V and J genes are TRBV6-1 and TRBJ2-4; D remains unclear. Trimming took off 6 bases at V and 4 bases at J, with 16 bases between the two ends. This CDR3 has 15 residues. Germline loops: CDR1 MNHNS, CDR2 SASEGT. The CDR3: CASRRDGSSKNIQYF. CDR3 in DNA: TGTGCCAGCAGACGCGACGGGTCAAGTAAAAACATTCAGTACTTC.

This clonotype has more than one count but fewer than ten. The gene calls are TRBV7-2 and TRBJ2-1, with TRBD2 matching 12 bases. CDR3 length: 16 amino acids. V shed 5 bases, J shed 10 bases, and the junction held 12 bases outside the gene matches. Germline lookup yields CDR1 SGHTA and CDR2 FQGNSA. For the CDR3, the DNA is TGTGCCAGCAGCACCAGGACTAGCGGGATCGGTGGGGAGCAGTTCTTC. Its protein product is CASSTRTSGIGGEQFF.

The chain has TRBV6-5 and TRBJ1-4, with 7 bases lining up with TRBD1. The CDR3 has 14 amino acids. Trimming took 0 bases from V and 9 from J; bases not matched to a gene: 4. Germline CDR1 and CDR2: MNHEY and SVGAGI. Here the CDR3 reads CASSYSTGKQKLFF. The DNA of the CDR3 is TGTGCCAGCAGTTACTCGACAGGGAAGCAAAAACTGTTTTTT.

This chain joins TRBV5-1 and TRBJ2-3, with 8 bases lining up with TRBD2. This CDR3 contains 16 residues. After removal of 1 base from V and 1 base from J, the junction contained 5 bases not matched to a gene. Germline CDR1 reads SGHRS; CDR2 reads YFSETQ. This chain's CDR3 is CASSLFSAGGTDTQYF. DNA of the CDR3: TGCGCCAGCAGCTTGTTTTCAGCGGGGGGCACAGATACGCAGTATTTT.

The CDR3 sequence is CASSLQGLGLADRSTDTQYF. The CDR3 DNA is TGTGCCAGCAGTTTACAGGGCCTGGGGCTAGCGGATCGCAGCACAGATACGCAGTATTTT. The V call is TRBV12-3 or TRBV12-4, the J call TRBJ2-3; 7 nucleotides line up with TRBD2. V shed 2 bases and J 0 bases; nucleotides not matched to a gene: 17. This CDR3 region has 20 residues.

The chain recombines TRBV5-5 with TRBJ1-5; D ambiguous. The germline V and J ends were trimmed by 4 bases and 3 bases, with 17 bases remaining between them. Germline CDR1 and CDR2: SGHKS and YYEKEE (reference sequence). The CDR3 covers 16 residues. As DNA, the CDR3 is TGTGCCAGCAGCGTGTTGTCAGGAGCTCCCAATCAGCCCCAGCATTTT. Translated: CASSVLSGAPNQPQHF.

This clonotype has a handful of counts. The V call is TRBV20-1, the J call TRBJ1-5; 9 bases align to TRBD1. The length of the CDR3 is 14 residues. J was trimmed by 1 base and V by 6 bases; bases with no gene match: 4. The germline V gene has CDR1 DFQATT and CDR2 SNEGSKA (reference sequence). The CDR3 sequence: CSAKDRGSNQPQHF. The CDR3 DNA is TGCAGTGCAAAGGACAGGGGCAGCAATCAGCCCCAGCATTTT.

This clonotype was counted between two and nine times. The rearrangement uses TRBV12-3 or TRBV12-4 and TRBJ2-7, with D perhaps TRBD1 (6 bases). The V and J ends lost 6 bases and 4 bases respectively, with 22 bases between them. The CDR3 runs to 16 residues. In DNA form, the CDR3 reads TGTGCCAGCAGCCAACCAGGGGCGATAAGAAGATACGAGCAGTACTTC. It is translated as CASSQPGAIRRYEQYF.

The chain employs TRBV24-1 and TRBJ2-3; D unclear. With 2 bases removed from V and 5 bases from J, the gap between germline ends came to 10 bases. Germline CDR1 is KGHDR and CDR2 is SFDVKD. This CDR3 is 14 amino acids long. The CDR3 DNA is TGTGCCACCAGTGATTCCCGAGCCGGAGATACGCAGTATTTT. The encoded protein is CATSDSRAGDTQYF.

On this clonotype: This may arise from a read error, as a much more abundant clone is one base away. CDR3 in amino acids: CSATGLAGGYQETQYF. The CDR3 DNA reads TGCAGTGCAACGGGACTAGCGGGGGGATACCAAGAGACCCAGTACTTC. The chain carries TRBV20-1 and TRBJ2-5; 15 bases align to TRBD2. This CDR3 comprises 16 residues. Germline V gives CDR1 DFQATT, CDR2 SNEGSKA (reference sequence). The V segment lost 6 bases and the J segment 0 bases; nucleotides outside the gene matches: 5.

The rearrangement joins TRBV2 to TRBJ2-3; D call uncertain. Deletions cut 10 bases from V and 0 bases from J, with 14 bases between. The CDR3 covers 14 residues. Germline assignment: CDR1 SNHLY and CDR2 FYNNEI. CDR3 DNA sequence: TGTGCCACCCGGACGGAACCTAGCACAGATACGCAGTATTTT. This gives the protein CATRTEPSTDTQYF.

The chain carries TRBV12-3 or TRBV12-4 and TRBJ1-1, with D hard to call. Trimming took off 8 bases at V and 1 base at J, with 11 bases between the two ends. The CDR3 runs to 13 residues. The CDR3 spells CASALRGNTEAFF. The CDR3 DNA sequence: TGTGCCAGCGCCTTACGGGGGAACACTGAAGCTTTCTTT.

This chain joins TRBV11-2 and TRBJ2-3, with a tentative D call TRBD2 (5 bases). Trimming left V 3 bases short and J 5 bases short, with 12 bases between. The CDR3 consists of 14 residues. Germline values: CDR1 SGHAT, CDR2 FQNNGV. The CDR3, as DNA: TGTGCCAGCAGCTTGACACCACGGGGAGATACGCAGTATTTT. It specifies CASSLTPRGDTQYF.